This TCR beta chain was obtained from a study of cytomegalovirus exposure and HLA in healthy donors. Turning to the study itself: Most genotyped donors, 81% of about 400, had Caucasian-associated genetic ancestry.

60 Vbeta and 13 Jbeta primers were used in PCR. Data came from immunoSEQ multiplex PCR; TCRdb stores just in-frame clones and leaves some out. In the table there are some 110,000 clones, 65% to 85% of which are singletons. General observations from the study: Among TCR sequences, most were rare, though some public TCRs appeared in many donors.

Remarks on this clone: Its specificity is not known.

The sequenced sample was PBMCs. The receptor was isolated from a man aged 45-60 years in good health and CMV-seropositive.

The CDR3 bases are TGTGCCAGCAGCCTTTTAGGCGGGGGGAACTACGAGCAGTACTTC. Translation: CASSLLGGGNYEQYF. The chain has TRBV6-5 and TRBJ2-5, with 8 bases aligning to TRBD2. The assigned J gene may be wrong: the sequence end matches TRBJ2-7 better. Germline CDR1 reads MNHEY; CDR2 reads SVGAGI. The CDR3 has 15 amino acids.